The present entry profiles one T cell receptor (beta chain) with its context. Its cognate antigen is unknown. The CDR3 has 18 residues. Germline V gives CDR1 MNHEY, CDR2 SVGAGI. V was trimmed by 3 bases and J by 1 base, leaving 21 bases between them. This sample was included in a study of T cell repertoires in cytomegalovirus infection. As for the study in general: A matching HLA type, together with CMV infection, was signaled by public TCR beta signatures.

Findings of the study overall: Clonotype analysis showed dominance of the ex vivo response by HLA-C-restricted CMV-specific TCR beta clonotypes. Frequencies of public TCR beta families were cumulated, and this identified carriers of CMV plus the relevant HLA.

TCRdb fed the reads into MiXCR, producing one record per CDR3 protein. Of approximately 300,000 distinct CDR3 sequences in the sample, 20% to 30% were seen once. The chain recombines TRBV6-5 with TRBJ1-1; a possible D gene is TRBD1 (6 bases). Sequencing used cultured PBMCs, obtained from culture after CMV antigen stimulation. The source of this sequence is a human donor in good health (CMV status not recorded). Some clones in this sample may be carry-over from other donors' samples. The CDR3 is CASSYQGRSPKRNTEAFF. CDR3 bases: TGTGCCAGCAGTTATCAGGGGAGGAGCCCAAAAAGGAACACTGAAGCTTTCTTT.